Here is one T cell receptor (beta chain) with its context. Its antigen is unknown. This CDR3 has 15 amino acids. V shed 5 bases, J shed 2 bases, and the junction held 3 bases outside the gene matches. Looked up from germline, CDR1 is LNHNV and CDR2 is YYDKDF (reference sequence). From RNA transcripts, TCR beta CDR3 regions were amplified. HTBI primers were employed in a first-round RT-PCR of the TCR CDR3. MiXCR was run by TCRdb on the multiplex PCR reads, yielding one entry per CDR3 protein. Seen here are 600,000 or so distinct CDR3 sequences, 14% observed once, and the top ten hold roughly 7%. Researchers barred patients who had uncontrolled infection, other autoimmune disease, pregnancy or lactation. Clinical symptoms, serum thyroxine and TRAb, thyroid ultrasound and orbital computed tomography were used for the diagnoses. PBMCs were obtained from roughly 10 ml fresh peripheral blood. This record belongs to a study of T cells in Graves' hyperthyroidism and ophthalmopathy.

Study conclusions and caveats: Among thyroid clonotypes expanded above 0.001, most also appeared in blood.

The clonotype was recovered from a woman aged 18 to 35 with Graves' ophthalmopathy. The chain joins TRBV15 to TRBJ2-5; 12 bases align to TRBD2. The sequenced sample was blood. DNA of the CDR3: TGTGCCACCAGCCAAGGACTAGCGGGACAAGAGACCCAGTACTTC. It translates to CATSQGLAGQETQYF.